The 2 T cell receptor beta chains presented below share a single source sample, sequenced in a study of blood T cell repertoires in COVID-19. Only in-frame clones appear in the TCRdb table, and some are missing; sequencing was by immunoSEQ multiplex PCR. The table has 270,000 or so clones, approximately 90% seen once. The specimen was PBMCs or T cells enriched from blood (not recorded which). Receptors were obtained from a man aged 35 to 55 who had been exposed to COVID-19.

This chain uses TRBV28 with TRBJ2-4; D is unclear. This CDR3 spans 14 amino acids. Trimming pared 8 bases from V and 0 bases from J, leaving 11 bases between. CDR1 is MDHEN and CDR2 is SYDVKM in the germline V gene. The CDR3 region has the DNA TGTGCCAGCCGTTCCACAATAGCCAAAAACATTCAGTACTTC. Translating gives CASRSTIAKNIQYF.

In DNA, the CDR3 is TGTGCCACCAGCCCGGGGGGGCTTCGTCGGGCACCCCTCCACTTT. Protein product: CATSPGGLRRAPLHF. This sequence joins TRBV24-1 and TRBJ1-6; tentatively, D is TRBD1 (6 bases). V was cut by 7 bases and J by 11 bases, with 20 bases left in between. Germline assignment: CDR1 KGHDR and CDR2 SFDVKD. The CDR3 loop spans 15 amino acids.